The 27 T cell receptor beta chains in this list originate from one sample, sequenced in a study of immune evolution from preneoplasia to lung adenocarcinoma. Clones were read by immunoSEQ multiplex PCR, and TCRdb kept only the in-frame ones, dropping some. The sample carries about 11,000 clones, roughly 82% recorded once. The sequencing input was FFPE minimally invasive lung adenocarcinoma tissue. All receptors come from a person between 65 and 79 years old with lung adenocarcinoma.

The chain joins TRBV25-1 to TRBJ1-2; no reliable D call. The germline gives CDR1 MGHDK, CDR2 SYGVNS. V gave up 4 bases and J gave up 11 bases, with 11 bases separating them. The CDR3 length is 11 residues. CDR3 nucleotides: TGTGCCAGCAGTGTCGGCCTCACGTACACCTTC. Amino acids: CASSVGLTYTF.

This chain connects TRBV27 to TRBJ2-7; 8 nucleotides agree with TRBD2. There are 14 residues in the CDR3. Germline trimming cut 5 bases from V and 3 bases from J; bases unmatched to any gene: 6. The germline gives CDR1 MNHEY, CDR2 SMNVEV (reference sequence). DNA for the CDR3: TGTGCCAGCAGTACAGGGACTAGTCGCTACGAGCAGTACTTC. It codes for CASSTGTSRYEQYF.

The chain joins TRBV2 to TRBJ1-2, with D possibly matching TRBD1 (5 bases). The CDR3 runs 15 residues. Deletions cut 4 bases from V and 7 bases from J, with 19 bases between. Per the germline V gene, CDR1 is SNHLY and CDR2 is FYNNEI. CDR3 sequence: CASSGGQGDSIGYTF. The CDR3 nucleotides read TGTGCCAGCAGTGGGGGTCAGGGAGACTCCATTGGCTACACCTTC.

The genes are TRBV2 and TRBJ2-3; D may be TRBD2 (6 bases). Per the germline V gene, CDR1 is SNHLY and CDR2 is FYNNEI. This CDR3 region has 13 residues. V was clipped by 7 bases and J by 2 bases, with 10 bases between them. In DNA, the CDR3 is TGTGCCAGCATTTCGGGAGTCACAGATACGCAGTATTTT. Protein sequence: CASISGVTDTQYF.

The chain recombines TRBV9 with TRBJ1-2; D is uncertain. Between the trimmed V and J ends, which lost 4 bases and 3 bases, there was a span of 10 bases. The CDR3 is made up of 13 amino acids. Looked up from germline, CDR1 is SGDLS and CDR2 is YYNGEE. In DNA, the CDR3 is TGTGCCAGCAGCTCCGGACTGGACTATGGCTACACCTTC. This translates into CASSSGLDYGYTF. Together with reference TRBV9 and TRBJ1-2, the CDR3 gives the full variable domain: DSGVTQTPKHLITATGQRVTLRCSPRSGDLSVYWYQQSLDQGLQFLIQYYNGEERAKGNILERFSAQQFPDLHSELNLSSLELGDSALYFCASSSGLDYGYTFGSGTRLTVV.

The sample holds one count of this clone. V and J are TRBV7-2 and TRBJ2-7; perhaps TRBD1 as D (7 bases). Germline CDR1 is SGHTA and CDR2 is FQGNSA. The CDR3 has 12 amino acids. The V end lost 5 bases, the J end lost 6 bases, and 11 bases lay between the germline ends. Here the CDR3 reads CASSLQGGEQYF. CDR3 coding DNA: TGTGCCAGCAGCCTGCAGGGGGGCGAGCAGTACTTC.

This clone is a singleton in its sample. This rearrangement joins TRBV30 to TRBJ1-6, with D possibly TRBD1 on 5 matching bases. This CDR3 has 15 residues. With 1 base removed from V and 10 bases from J, the gap between germline ends came to 17 bases. Germline assignment: CDR1 GTSNPN and CDR2 SVGIG (reference sequence). CDR3 nucleotide sequence: TGTGCCTGGAGTGCAGGGACGCCCGGGGTCTCACCCCTCCACTTT. Protein: CAWSAGTPGVSPLHF.

The chain uses TRBV30 and TRBJ2-1; 11 bases map to TRBD2. In germline, CDR1 is GTSNPN, CDR2 SVGIG (reference sequence). Trimming at V came to 3 bases and at J to 8 bases, leaving 24 bases not matched to a gene. This CDR3 contains 20 residues. The CDR3 here is CAWRERYAGTSGRAGHEQFF. The CDR3 DNA reads as TGTGCCTGGAGGGAAAGGTATGCCGGGACTAGCGGCCGCGCGGGCCATGAGCAGTTCTTC.

The chain is built from TRBV30 and TRBJ1-2; D is uncertain. CDR1 and CDR2 from the germline V gene are GTSNPN and SVGIG (reference sequence). V was cut by 5 bases and J by 5 bases, with 15 bases left in between. The CDR3 is made up of 13 amino acids. DNA of the CDR3: TGTGCCTGGTCCGGGGATGGGTCTTATGGCTACACCTTC. Protein sequence: CAWSGDGSYGYTF.

V is TRBV9 and J is TRBJ2-3; 8 positions match TRBD2. This CDR3 is 16 amino acids long. Trimming cost V 3 bases and J 1 base; bases outside gene matches: 7. Germline V lookup: CDR1 SGDLS, CDR2 YYNGEE. The CDR3 loop reads CASSAGLARGTDTQYF. DNA of the CDR3: TGTGCCAGCAGCGCAGGACTAGCTAGGGGCACAGATACGCAGTATTTT.

This chain links TRBV6-5 with TRBJ1-1; 10 bases are shared with TRBD1. The CDR3 is made up of 15 amino acids. The junction had 12 bases not matched to a gene; V was cut back by 8 bases and J by 6 bases. CDR1 is MNHEY, CDR2 SVGAGI, per germline. Here the CDR3 DNA reads TGTGCCAGCTCAAGGGATGGGACAGGGGTGCCTGAAGCTTTCTTT. This codes for CASSRDGTGVPEAFF.

The chain uses TRBV6-1 and TRBJ1-4, with 7 bases aligning to TRBD1. V dropped 4 bases and J dropped 5; count of bases not matched to a gene: 4. The CDR3 length is 14 residues. Germline V gene lookup returns CDR1 MNHNS and CDR2 SASEGT. The CDR3 sequence is CASSGPGQNEKLFF. The CDR3 DNA reads TGTGCCAGCAGTGGACCGGGACAGAATGAAAAACTGTTTTTT.

The rearrangement joins TRBV4-1 to TRBJ1-4; D remains ambiguous. V lost 1 base to trimming and J lost 2 bases, with 14 bases between them. The germline V gene encodes CDR1 MGHRA and CDR2 YSYEKL. This CDR3 region has 17 residues. The DNA for the CDR3 is TGCGCCAGCAGCCAAGGTTCTAAGACGGGTACTAATGAAAAACTGTTTTTT. This encodes CASSQGSKTGTNEKLFF.

As concerns this clone: Other DNA sequences in this specimen translate into the identical CDR3. The chain uses TRBV6-1 and TRBJ1-5, with D unclear. The germline V and J ends were trimmed by 1 base and 7 bases, with 8 bases remaining between them. The length of the CDR3 is 13 residues. Germline lookup yields CDR1 MNHNS and CDR2 SASEGT. CDR3 sequence: CASSEGLGQPQHF. For the CDR3, the DNA is TGTGCCAGCAGTGAAGGTTTAGGCCAGCCCCAGCATTTT.

The V and J genes are TRBV27 and TRBJ2-2, with D uncertain. CDR3 size: 13 residues. Germline lookup yields CDR1 MNHEY and CDR2 SMNVEV (reference sequence). The V end lost 3 bases, the J end lost 1 base, and 3 bases lay between the germline ends. In DNA, the CDR3 is TGTGCCAGCAGTTTGTTGAACACCGGGGAGCTGTTTTTT. Amino acid sequence: CASSLLNTGELFF.

This rearrangement joins TRBV6-4 to TRBJ2-6; 10 nucleotides match TRBD1. V shed 8 bases and J 4 bases; nucleotides not matched to a gene: 5. The CDR3 covers 15 residues. The germline gives CDR1 MRHNA, CDR2 SNTAGT. The DNA for the CDR3 is TGTGCCAGCGGGGACAGGGGTTCCGGGGCCAACGTCCTGACTTTC. Its translation: CASGDRGSGANVLTF.

This chain links TRBV27 with TRBJ1-2; TRBD1 might be the D (6 bases). The CDR3 totals 13 residues. V lost 6 bases to trimming and J lost 4 bases, with 12 bases between them. Germline V lookup: CDR1 MNHEY, CDR2 SMNVEV (reference sequence). The CDR3 protein is CASRPTGVYGYTF. In DNA form, the CDR3 reads TGTGCCAGCAGGCCGACAGGTGTCTATGGCTACACCTTC.

This chain links TRBV12-5 with TRBJ2-3; D gene ambiguous. V was clipped by 3 bases and J by 5 bases, with 3 bases between them. CDR3 length equals 11 residues. CDR1 and CDR2 from the germline V gene are LGHNT and FRNRAP. CDR3 sequence: CASGLEDTQYF. In DNA form, the CDR3 reads TGTGCTAGTGGTTTAGAAGATACGCAGTATTTT. Full variable domain (outside the CDR3, taken from reference TRBV12-5 and TRBJ2-3): DARVTQTPRHKVTEMGQEVTMRCQPILGHNTVFWYRQTMMQGLELLAYFRNRAPLDDSGMPKDRFSAEMPDATLATLKIQPSEPRDSAVYFCASGLEDTQYFGPGTRLTVL.

This clone was seen a few times. This sequence joins TRBV13 and TRBJ2-7; a possible D gene is TRBD2 (6 bases). Germline CDR1 is PRHDT and CDR2 is FYEKMQ (reference sequence). The V end lost 4 bases, the J end lost 7 bases, and 20 bases lay between the germline ends. This CDR3 is built from 15 residues. CDR3 coding DNA: TGTGCCAGCAGCTCGCCGGGGGTTGGATTGTGGGAGCAGTACTTC. Its protein is CASSSPGVGLWEQYF.

The chain carries TRBV6-1 and TRBJ2-7, with 8 bases aligning to TRBD2. This CDR3 contains 14 residues. Germline loops: CDR1 MNHNS, CDR2 SASEGT. V lost 1 base, J lost 6 bases, and 5 bases stayed unmatched. In nucleotides, the CDR3 is TGTGCCAGCAGTGAAGTCGGGACTAGGGGCGAGCAGTACTTC. Its protein is CASSEVGTRGEQYF.

The V gene is TRBV6-1, the J gene TRBJ1-1; tentative D call: TRBD1 (5 bases). Germline-derived CDR1 and CDR2 are MNHNS and SASEGT. The CDR3 length is 13 residues. V lost 0 bases and J 7 bases, leaving 9 bases between the germline ends. As DNA, the CDR3 is TGTGCCAGCAGTGAAGCATCGGGGGATGAAGCTTTCTTT. This translates into CASSEASGDEAFF.

V usage is TRBV5-6 and J usage is TRBJ1-3; 9 bases map to TRBD1. This CDR3 comprises 18 residues. In germline, CDR1 is SGHDT, CDR2 YYEEEE. Trimming removed 1 base from V and 3 bases from J; junction bases left unmatched: 11. CDR3 bases: TGTGCCAGCAGCTTGTATCCGGGACAGGGAATAAGTGGAAACACCATATATTTT. Residues: CASSLYPGQGISGNTIYF.

The chain recombines TRBV7-2 with TRBJ1-5, with D tentatively TRBD1 (5 bases). The ends were cut back, 2 bases at V and 2 bases at J, with 13 bases in the middle. The CDR3 covers 16 residues. The germline CDR1 and CDR2 sequences are SGHTA and FQGNSA. The CDR3 here is CASSLPWGVGNQPQHF. The CDR3 nucleotides read TGTGCCAGCAGCTTACCATGGGGGGTAGGCAATCAGCCCCAGCATTTT.

The chain recombines TRBV19 with TRBJ1-1; possible D gene TRBD1, 5 bases. Germline V lookup: CDR1 LNHDA, CDR2 SQIVND (reference sequence). This CDR3 region has 12 residues. The ends were cut back, 7 bases at V and 1 base at J, with 7 bases in the middle. CDR3 protein: CASNTGNTEAFF. The DNA of the CDR3 is TGTGCCAGTAATACAGGGAACACTGAAGCTTTCTTT.

The genes are TRBV6-6 and TRBJ1-1; 8 positions match TRBD1. V lost 5 bases to trimming and J lost 2 bases; unmatched junction nucleotides: 7. CDR3 length: 15 amino acids. Germline-derived CDR1 and CDR2 are MNHNY and SVGAGI (reference sequence). The CDR3 DNA sequence: TGTGCCAGCAGTCCTTCGACAGGGGTAAACACTGAAGCTTTCTTT. Protein product: CASSPSTGVNTEAFF.

V is TRBV6-6 and J is TRBJ1-2; tentative D call: TRBD1 (6 bases). The length of the CDR3 is 14 residues. Trimming removed 0 bases at V and 7 bases at J, with 12 bases between. Germline V lookup: CDR1 MNHNY, CDR2 SVGAGI (reference sequence). As DNA, the CDR3 is TGTGCCAGCAGTTACTCTACCGGGGGGCCTGGCTACACCTTC. Translating gives CASSYSTGGPGYTF.

The V and J genes are TRBV7-9 and TRBJ1-1; D remains unclear. The ends were cut back, 2 bases at V and 1 base at J, with 8 bases in the middle. This CDR3 comprises 14 residues. Germline CDR1 SEHNR, CDR2 FQNEAQ (reference sequence). The CDR3, as DNA: TGTGCCAGCAGCTTAAAGGGTTCGAACACTGAAGCTTTCTTT. Amino acid sequence: CASSLKGSNTEAFF.